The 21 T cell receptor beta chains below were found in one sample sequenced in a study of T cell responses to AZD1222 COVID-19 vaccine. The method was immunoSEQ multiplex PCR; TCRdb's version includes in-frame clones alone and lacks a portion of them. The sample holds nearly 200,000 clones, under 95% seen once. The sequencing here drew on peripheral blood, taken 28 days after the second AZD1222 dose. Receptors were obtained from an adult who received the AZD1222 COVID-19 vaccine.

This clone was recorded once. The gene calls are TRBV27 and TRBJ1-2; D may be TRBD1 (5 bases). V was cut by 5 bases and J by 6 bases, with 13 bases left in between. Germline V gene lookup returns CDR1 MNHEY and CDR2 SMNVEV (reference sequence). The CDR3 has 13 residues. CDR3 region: CASSPGPGNGYTF. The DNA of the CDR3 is TGTGCCAGCAGTCCGGGGCCGGGGAATGGCTACACCTTC.

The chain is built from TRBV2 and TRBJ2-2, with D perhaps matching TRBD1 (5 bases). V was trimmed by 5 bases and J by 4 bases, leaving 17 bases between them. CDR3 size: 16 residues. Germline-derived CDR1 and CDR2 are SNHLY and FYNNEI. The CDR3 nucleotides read TGTGCCAGCAGTCAGGTGGGGCAACGGGCCACCGGGGAGCTGTTTTTT. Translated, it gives CASSQVGQRATGELFF.

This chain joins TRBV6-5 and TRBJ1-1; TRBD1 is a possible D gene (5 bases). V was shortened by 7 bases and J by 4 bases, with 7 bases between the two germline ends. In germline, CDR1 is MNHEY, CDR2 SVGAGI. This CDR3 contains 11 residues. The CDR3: CASKGPTEAFF. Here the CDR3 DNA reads TGTGCCAGCAAGGGGCCCACTGAAGCTTTCTTT.

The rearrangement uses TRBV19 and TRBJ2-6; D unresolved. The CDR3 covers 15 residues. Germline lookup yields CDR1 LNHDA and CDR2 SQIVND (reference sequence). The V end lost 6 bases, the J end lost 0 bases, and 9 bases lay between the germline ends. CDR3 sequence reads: CASRKEASGANVLTF. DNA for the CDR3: TGTGCCAGTAGAAAAGAAGCCTCTGGGGCCAACGTCCTGACTTTC. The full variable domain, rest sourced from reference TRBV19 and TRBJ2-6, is DGGITQSPKYLFRKEGQNVTLSCEQNLNHDAMYWYRQDPGQGLRLIYYSQIVNDFQKGDIAEGYSVSREKKESFPLTVTSAQKNPTAFYLCASRKEASGANVLTFGAGSRLTVL.

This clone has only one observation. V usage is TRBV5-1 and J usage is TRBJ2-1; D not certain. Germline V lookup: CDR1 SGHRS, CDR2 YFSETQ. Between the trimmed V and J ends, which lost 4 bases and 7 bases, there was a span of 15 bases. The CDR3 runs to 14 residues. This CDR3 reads CASSVRGNGNEQFF. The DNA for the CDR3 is TGCGCCAGCAGCGTACGTGGGAACGGGAATGAGCAGTTCTTC.

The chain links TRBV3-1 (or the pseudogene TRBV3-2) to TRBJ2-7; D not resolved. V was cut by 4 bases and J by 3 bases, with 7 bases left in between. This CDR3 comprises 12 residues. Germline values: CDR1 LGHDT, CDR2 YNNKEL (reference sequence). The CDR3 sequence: CASSPPGYEQYF. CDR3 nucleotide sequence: TGTGCCAGCAGCCCACCAGGCTACGAGCAGTACTTC.

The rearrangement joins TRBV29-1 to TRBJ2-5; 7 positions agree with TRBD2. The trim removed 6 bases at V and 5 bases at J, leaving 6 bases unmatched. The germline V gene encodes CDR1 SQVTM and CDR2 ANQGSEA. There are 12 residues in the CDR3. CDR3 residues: CSVGAGGETQYF. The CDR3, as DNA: TGCAGCGTAGGGGCCGGGGGGGAGACCCAGTACTTC.

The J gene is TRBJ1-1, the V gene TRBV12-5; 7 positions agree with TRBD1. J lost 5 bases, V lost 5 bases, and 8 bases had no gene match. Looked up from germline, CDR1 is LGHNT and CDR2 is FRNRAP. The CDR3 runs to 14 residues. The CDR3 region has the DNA TGTGCTAGTGGTCCCTCTACAGGGGTTACTGAAGCTTTCTTT. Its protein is CASGPSTGVTEAFF. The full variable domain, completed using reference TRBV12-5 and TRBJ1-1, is DARVTQTPRHKVTEMGQEVTMRCQPILGHNTVFWYRQTMMQGLELLAYFRNRAPLDDSGMPKDRFSAEMPDATLATLKIQPSEPRDSAVYFCASGPSTGVTEAFFGQGTRLTVV.

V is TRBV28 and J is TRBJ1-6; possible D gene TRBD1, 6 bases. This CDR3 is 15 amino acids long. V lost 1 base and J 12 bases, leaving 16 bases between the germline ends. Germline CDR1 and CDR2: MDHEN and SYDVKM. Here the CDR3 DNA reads TGTGCCAGCAGTTTATACGGGGGCGAAGTGGGACCCCTCCACTTT. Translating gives CASSLYGGEVGPLHF.

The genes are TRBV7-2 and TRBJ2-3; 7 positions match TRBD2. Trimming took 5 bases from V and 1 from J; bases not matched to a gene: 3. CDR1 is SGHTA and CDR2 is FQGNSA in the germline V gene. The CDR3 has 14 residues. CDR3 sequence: CASSRSGGTDTQYF. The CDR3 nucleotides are TGTGCCAGCAGCAGAAGCGGGGGCACAGATACGCAGTATTTT.

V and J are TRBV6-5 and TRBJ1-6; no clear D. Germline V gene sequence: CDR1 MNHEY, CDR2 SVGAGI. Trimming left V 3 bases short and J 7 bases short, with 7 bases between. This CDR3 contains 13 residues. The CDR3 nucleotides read TGTGCCAGCAGTTATCAGCTAAATTCACCCCTCCACTTT. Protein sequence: CASSYQLNSPLHF.

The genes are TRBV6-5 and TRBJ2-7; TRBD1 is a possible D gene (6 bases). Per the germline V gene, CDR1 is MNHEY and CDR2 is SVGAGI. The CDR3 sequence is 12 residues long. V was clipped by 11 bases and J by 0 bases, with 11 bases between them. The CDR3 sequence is CACGQYSYEQYF. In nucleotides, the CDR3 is TGTGCCTGCGGACAGTACTCCTACGAGCAGTACTTC.

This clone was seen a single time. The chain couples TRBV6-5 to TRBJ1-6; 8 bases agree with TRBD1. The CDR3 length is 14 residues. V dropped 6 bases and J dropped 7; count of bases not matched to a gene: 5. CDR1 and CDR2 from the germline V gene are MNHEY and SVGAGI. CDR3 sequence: CASRATGENSPLHF. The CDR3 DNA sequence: TGTGCCAGCAGGGCGACAGGGGAGAATTCACCCCTCCACTTT.

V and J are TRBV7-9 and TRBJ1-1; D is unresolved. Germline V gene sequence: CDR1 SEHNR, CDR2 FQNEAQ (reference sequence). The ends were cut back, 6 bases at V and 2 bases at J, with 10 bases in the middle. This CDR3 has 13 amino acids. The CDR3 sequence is CASSKRDNTEAFF. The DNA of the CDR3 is TGTGCCAGCAGTAAGAGGGATAACACTGAAGCTTTCTTT.

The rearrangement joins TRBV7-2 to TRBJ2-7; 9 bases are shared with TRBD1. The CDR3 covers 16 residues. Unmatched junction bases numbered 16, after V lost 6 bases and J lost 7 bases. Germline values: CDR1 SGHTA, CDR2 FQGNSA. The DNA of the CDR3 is TGTGCCAGCAGTTTCTTCCCGCCGGGACAGGGAACGGAGCAGTACTTC. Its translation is CASSFFPPGQGTEQYF. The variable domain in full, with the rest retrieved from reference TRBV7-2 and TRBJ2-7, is GAGVSQSPSNKVTEKGKDVELRCDPISGHTALYWYRQSLGQGLEFLIYFQGNSAPDKSGLPSDRFSAERTGGSVSTLTIQRTQQEDSAVYLCASSFFPPGQGTEQYFGPGTRLTVT.

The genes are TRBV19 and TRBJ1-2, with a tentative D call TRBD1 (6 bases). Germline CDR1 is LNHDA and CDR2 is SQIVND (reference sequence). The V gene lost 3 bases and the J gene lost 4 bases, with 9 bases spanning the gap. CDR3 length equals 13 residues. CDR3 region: CASSIGTSYGYTF. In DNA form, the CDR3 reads TGTGCCAGTAGTATCGGGACATCCTATGGCTACACCTTC.

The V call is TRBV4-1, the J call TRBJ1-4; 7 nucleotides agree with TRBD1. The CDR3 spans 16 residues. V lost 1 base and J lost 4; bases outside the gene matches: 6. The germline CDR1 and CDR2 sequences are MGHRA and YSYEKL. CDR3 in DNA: TGCGCCAGCAGCCAAGTTCTCGGGACAGTTAATGAAAAACTGTTTTTT. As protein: CASSQVLGTVNEKLFF.

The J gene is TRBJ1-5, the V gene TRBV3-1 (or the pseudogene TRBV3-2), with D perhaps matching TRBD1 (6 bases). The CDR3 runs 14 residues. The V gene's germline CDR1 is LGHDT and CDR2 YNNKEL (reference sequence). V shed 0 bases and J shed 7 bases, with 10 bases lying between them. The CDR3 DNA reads TGTGCCAGCAGCCAAGATGGGACAAGCCAGCCCCAGCATTTT. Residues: CASSQDGTSQPQHF.

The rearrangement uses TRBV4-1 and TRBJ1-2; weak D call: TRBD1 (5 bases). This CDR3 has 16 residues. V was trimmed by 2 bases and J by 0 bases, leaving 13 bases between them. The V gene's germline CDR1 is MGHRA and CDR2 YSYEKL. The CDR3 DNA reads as TGCGCCAGCAGCCAACAAGGGGACGTATCTAACTATGGCTACACCTTC. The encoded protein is CASSQQGDVSNYGYTF.

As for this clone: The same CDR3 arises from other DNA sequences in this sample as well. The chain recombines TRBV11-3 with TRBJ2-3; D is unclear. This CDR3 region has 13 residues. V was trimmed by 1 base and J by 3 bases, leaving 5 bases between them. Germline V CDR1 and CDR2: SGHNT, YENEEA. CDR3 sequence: CASSLGSTDTQYF. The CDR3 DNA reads TGTGCCAGCAGCTTAGGATCGACAGATACGCAGTATTTT.

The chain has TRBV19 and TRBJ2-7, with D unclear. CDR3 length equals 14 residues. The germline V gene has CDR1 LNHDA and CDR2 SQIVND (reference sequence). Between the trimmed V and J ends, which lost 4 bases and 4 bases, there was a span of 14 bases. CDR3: CASSTGPEGYEQYF. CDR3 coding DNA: TGTGCCAGTAGTACCGGGCCAGAAGGGTACGAGCAGTACTTC.